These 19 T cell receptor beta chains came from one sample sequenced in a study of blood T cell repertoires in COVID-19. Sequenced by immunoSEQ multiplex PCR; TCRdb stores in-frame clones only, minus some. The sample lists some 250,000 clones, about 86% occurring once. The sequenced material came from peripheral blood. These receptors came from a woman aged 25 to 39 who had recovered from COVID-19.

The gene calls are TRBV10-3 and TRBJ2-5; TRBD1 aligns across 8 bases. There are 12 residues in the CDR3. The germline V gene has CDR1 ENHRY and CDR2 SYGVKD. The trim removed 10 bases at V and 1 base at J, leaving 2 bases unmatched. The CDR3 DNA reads TGTGCCAGCGGGACAGGCCAAGAGACCCAGTACTTC. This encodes CASGTGQETQYF.

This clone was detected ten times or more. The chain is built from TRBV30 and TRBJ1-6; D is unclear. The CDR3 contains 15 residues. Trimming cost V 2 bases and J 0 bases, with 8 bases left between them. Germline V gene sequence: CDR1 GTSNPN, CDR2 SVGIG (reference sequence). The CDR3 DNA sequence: TGTGCCTGGAGTTTCAAGAGCTCCTATAATTCACCCCTCCACTTT. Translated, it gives CAWSFKSSYNSPLHF.

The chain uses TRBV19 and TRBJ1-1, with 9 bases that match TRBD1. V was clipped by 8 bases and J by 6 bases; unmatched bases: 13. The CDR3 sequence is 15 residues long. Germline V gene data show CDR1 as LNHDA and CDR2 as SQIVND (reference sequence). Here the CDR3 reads CASGAHGTGSSEAFF. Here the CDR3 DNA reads TGTGCCAGTGGGGCGCACGGGACAGGGTCTTCTGAAGCTTTCTTT. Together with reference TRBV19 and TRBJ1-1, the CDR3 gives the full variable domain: DGGITQSPKYLFRKEGQNVTLSCEQNLNHDAMYWYRQDPGQGLRLIYYSQIVNDFQKGDIAEGYSVSREKKESFPLTVTSAQKNPTAFYLCASGAHGTGSSEAFFGQGTRLTVV.

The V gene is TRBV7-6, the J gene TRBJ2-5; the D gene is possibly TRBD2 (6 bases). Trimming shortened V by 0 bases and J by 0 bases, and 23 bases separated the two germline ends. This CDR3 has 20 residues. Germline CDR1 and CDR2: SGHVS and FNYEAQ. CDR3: CASSLAPPTGRGTYQETQYF. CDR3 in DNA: TGTGCCAGCAGCTTAGCCCCACCGACCGGGCGGGGAACATACCAAGAGACCCAGTACTTC.

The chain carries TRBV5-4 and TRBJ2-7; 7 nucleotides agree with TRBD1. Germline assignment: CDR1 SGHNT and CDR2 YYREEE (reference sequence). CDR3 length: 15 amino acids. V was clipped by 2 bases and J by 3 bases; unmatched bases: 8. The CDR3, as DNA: TGTGCCAGCAGCTTTTCGGGACAGCCAGGCTACGAGCAGTACTTC. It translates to CASSFSGQPGYEQYF.

The CDR3 bases are TGTGCCAGCTCACCGCCACCGGGACTAGCGGCCTACAATGAGCAGTTCTTC. It specifies CASSPPPGLAAYNEQFF. The chain recombines TRBV18 with TRBJ2-1, with 11 bases identical to TRBD2. Germline V gene data show CDR1 as KGHSH and CDR2 as LQKENI. The CDR3 covers 17 residues. Trimming at V came to 3 bases and at J to 2 bases, leaving 6 bases not matched to a gene. Full variable domain (rest looked up from reference TRBV18 and TRBJ2-1): NAGVMQNPRHLVRRRGQEARLRCSPMKGHSHVYWYRQLPEEGLKFMVYLQKENIIDESGMPKERFSAEFPKEGPSILRIQQVVRGDSAAYFCASSPPPGLAAYNEQFFGPGTRLTVL.

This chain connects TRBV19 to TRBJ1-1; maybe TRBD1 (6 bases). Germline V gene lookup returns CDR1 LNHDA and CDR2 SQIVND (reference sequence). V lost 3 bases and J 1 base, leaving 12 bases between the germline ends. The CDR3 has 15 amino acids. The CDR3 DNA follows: TGTGCCAGTAGTATCCCGTACAGGGAGAACACTGAAGCTTTCTTT. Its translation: CASSIPYRENTEAFF.

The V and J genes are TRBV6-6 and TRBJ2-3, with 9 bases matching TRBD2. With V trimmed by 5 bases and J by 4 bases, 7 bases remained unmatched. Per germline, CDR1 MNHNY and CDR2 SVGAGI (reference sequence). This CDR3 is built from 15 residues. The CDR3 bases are TGTGCCAGCAGTACTCTAGCGGGGCTGGCAGATACGCAGTATTTT. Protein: CASSTLAGLADTQYF.

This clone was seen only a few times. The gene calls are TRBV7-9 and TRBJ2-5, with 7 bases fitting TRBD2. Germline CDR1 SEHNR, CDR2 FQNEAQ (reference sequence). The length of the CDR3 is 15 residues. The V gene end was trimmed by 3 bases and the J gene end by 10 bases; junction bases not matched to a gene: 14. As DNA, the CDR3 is TGTGCCAGCAGCTTTGTCGCTTCGGGGGGTAGGGACCAGTACTTC. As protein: CASSFVASGGRDQYF.

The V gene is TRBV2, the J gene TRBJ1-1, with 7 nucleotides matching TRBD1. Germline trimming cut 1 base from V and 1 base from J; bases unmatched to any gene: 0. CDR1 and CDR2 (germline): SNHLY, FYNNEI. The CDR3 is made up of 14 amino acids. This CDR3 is CASSEGTGNTEAFF. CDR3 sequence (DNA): TGTGCCAGCAGTGAAGGGACAGGGAACACTGAAGCTTTCTTT.

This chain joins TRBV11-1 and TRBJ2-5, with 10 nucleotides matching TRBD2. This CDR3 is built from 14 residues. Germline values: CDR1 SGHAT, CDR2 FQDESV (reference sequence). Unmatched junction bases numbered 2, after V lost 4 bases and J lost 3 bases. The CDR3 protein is CASSSGLAEETQYF. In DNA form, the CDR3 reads TGTGCCAGCAGCTCAGGACTAGCGGAAGAGACCCAGTACTTC.

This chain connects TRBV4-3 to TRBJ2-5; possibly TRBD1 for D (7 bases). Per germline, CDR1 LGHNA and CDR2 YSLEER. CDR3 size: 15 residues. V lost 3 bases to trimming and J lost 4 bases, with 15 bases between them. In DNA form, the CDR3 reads TGCGCCAGCAGCCAGGCGGGACAGTTGAGAGAGACCCAGTACTTC. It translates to CASSQAGQLRETQYF.

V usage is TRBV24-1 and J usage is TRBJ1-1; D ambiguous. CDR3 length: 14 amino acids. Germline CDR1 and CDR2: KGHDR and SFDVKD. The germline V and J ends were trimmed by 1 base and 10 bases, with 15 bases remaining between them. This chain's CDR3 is CATSDFEHDAGAFF. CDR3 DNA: TGTGCCACCAGTGATTTCGAGCATGACGCAGGAGCTTTCTTT.

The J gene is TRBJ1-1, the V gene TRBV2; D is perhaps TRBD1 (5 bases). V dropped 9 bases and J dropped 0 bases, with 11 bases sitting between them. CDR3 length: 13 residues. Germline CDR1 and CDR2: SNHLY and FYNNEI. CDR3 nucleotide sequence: TGTGCCAGAAACAGGAAGATGAACACTGAAGCTTTCTTT. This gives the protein CARNRKMNTEAFF.

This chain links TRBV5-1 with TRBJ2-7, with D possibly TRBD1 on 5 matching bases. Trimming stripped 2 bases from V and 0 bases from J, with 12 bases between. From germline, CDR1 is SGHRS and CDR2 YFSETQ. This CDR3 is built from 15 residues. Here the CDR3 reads CASSFGVTASYEQYF. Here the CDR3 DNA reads TGCGCCAGCAGCTTTGGAGTGACAGCCTCCTACGAGCAGTACTTC.

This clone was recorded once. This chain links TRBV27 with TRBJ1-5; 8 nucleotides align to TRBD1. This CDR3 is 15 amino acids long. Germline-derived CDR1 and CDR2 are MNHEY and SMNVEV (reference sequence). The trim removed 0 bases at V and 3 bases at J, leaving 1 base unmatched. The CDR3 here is CASSLSGQVNQPQHF. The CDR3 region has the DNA TGTGCCAGCAGTTTATCGGGACAGGTCAATCAGCCCCAGCATTTT.

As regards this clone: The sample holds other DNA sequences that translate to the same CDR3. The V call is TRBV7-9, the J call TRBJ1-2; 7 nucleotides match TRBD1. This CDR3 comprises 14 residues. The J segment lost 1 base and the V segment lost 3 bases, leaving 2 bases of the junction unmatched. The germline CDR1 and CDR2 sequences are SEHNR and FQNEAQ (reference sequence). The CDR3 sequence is CASSLGQNNYGYTF. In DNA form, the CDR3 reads TGTGCCAGCAGCTTGGGACAGAATAACTATGGCTACACCTTC.

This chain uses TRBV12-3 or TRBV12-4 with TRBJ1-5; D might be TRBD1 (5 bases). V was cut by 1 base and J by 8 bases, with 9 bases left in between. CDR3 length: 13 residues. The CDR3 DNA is TGTGCCAGCAGTTTAGTGGGGGAGGAGCCCCAGCATTTT. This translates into CASSLVGEEPQHF.

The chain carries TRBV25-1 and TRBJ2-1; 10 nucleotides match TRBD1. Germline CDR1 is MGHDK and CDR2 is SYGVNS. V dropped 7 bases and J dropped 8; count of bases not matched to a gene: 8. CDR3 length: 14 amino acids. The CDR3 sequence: CASTPGQGFDEQFF. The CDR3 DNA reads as TGTGCCAGCACCCCGGGACAGGGGTTCGATGAGCAGTTCTTC. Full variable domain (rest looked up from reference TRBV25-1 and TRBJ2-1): EADIYQTPRYLVIGTGKKITLECSQTMGHDKMYWYQQDPGMELHLIHYSYGVNSTEKGDLSSESTVSRIRTEHFPLTLESARPSHTSQYLCASTPGQGFDEQFFGPGTRLTVL.